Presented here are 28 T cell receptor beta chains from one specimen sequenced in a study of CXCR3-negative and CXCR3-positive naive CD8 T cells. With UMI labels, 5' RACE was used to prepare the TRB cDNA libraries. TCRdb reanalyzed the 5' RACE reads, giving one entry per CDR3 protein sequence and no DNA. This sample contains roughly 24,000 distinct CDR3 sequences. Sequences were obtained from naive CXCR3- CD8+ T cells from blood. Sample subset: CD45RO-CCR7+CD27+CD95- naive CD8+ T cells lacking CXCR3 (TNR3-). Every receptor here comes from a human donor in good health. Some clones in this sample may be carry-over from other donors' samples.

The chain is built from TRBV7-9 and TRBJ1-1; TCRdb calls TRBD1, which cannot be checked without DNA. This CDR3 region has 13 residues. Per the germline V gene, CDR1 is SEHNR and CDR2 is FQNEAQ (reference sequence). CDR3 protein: CASSGGLDTEAFF.

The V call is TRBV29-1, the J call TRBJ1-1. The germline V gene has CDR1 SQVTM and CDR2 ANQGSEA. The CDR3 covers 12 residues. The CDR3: CSVDWGNTEAFF.

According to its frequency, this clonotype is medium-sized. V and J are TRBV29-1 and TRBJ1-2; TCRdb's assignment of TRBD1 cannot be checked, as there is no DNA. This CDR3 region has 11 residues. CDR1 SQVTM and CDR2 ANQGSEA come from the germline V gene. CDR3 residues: CSVTYRDGYTF.

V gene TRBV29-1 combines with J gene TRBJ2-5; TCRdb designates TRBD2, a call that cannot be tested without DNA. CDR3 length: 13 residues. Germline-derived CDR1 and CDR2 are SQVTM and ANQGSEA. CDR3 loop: CSFGRAGTKTQYF.

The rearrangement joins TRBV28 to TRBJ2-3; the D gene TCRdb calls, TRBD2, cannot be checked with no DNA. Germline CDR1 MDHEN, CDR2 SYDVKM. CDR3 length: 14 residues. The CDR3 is CASSPSRPAGTQYF.

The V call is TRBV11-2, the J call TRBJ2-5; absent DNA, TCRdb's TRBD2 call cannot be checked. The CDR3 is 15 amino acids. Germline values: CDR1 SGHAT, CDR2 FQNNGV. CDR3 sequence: CASQYWGGYQETQYF.

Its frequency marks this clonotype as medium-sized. The CDR3 is CASTAGTSSYEQYF. The V call is TRBV7-6, the J call TRBJ2-7; TCRdb's assignment of TRBD2 cannot be checked, as there is no DNA. The CDR3 runs to 14 residues. The germline V gene encodes CDR1 SGHVS and CDR2 FNYEAQ.

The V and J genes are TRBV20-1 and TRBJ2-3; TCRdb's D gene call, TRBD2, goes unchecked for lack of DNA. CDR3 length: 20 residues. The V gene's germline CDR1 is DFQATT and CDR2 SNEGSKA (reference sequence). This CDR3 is CSARPILTSGGQLDTDTQYF.

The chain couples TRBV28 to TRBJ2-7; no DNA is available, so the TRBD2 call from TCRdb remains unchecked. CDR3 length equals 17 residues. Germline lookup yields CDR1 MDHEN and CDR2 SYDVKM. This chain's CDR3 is CASTLQSPGVVSYEQYF.

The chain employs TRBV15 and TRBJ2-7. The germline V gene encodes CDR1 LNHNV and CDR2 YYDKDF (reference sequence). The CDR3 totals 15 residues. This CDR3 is CATSREAETSYEQYF.

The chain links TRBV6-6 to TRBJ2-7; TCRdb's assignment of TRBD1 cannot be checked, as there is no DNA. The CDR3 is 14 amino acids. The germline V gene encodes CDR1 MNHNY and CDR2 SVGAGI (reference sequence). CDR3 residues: CASSYSGDKYEQYF.

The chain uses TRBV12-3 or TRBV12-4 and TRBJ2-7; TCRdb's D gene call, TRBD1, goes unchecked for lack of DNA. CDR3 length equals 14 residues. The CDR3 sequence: CASSLGQGPLEQYF.

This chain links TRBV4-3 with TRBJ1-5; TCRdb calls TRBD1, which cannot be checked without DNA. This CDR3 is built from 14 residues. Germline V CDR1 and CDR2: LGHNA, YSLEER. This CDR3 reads CASSTGQQNQPQHF.

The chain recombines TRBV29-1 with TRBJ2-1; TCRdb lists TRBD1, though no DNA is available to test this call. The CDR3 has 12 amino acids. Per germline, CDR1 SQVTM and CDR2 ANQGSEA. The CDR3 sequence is CSVEQGWNEQFF.

This CDR3 is CSVLGRDRLDTQYF. The rearrangement joins TRBV29-1 to TRBJ2-3; absent DNA, TCRdb's TRBD1 call cannot be checked. Per the germline V gene, CDR1 is SQVTM and CDR2 is ANQGSEA. CDR3 length: 14 residues.

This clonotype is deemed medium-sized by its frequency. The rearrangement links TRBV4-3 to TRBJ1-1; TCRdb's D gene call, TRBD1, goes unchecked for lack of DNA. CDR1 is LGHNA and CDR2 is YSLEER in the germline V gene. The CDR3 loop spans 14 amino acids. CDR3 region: CASSPGQGAREAFF.

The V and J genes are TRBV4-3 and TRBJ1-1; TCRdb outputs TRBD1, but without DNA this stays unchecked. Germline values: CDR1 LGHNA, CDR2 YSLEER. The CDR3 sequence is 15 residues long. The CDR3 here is CASSQSRGGAAEAFF.

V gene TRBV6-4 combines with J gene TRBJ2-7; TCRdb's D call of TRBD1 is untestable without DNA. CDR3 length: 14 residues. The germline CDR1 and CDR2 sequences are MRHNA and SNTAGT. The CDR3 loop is CASSRTDLSYEQYF.

The CDR3 sequence: CASRHTVNTEAFF. The chain has TRBV11-2 and TRBJ1-1. Germline CDR1 is SGHAT and CDR2 is FQNNGV. The CDR3 is 13 residues long.

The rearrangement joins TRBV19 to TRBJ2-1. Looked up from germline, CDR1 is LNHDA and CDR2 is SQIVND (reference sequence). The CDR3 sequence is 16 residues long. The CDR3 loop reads CASSIGARKHYNEQFF. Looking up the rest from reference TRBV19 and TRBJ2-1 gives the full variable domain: DGGITQSPKYLFRKEGQNVTLSCEQNLNHDAMYWYRQDPGQGLRLIYYSQIVNDFQKGDIAEGYSVSREKKESFPLTVTSAQKNPTAFYLCASSIGARKHYNEQFFGPGTRLTVL.

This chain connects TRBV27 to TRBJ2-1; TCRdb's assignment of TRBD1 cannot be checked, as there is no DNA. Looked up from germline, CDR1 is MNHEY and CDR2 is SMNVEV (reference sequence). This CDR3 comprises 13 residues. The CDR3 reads CASSFRDVNEQFF.

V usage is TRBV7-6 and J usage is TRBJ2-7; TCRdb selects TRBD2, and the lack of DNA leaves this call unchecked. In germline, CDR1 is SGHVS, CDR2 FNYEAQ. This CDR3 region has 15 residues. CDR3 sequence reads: CASSGLAGDTYEQYF.

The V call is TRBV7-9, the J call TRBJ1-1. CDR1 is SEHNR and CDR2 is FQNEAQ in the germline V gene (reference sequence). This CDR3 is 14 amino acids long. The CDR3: CASSLLWENTEAFF.

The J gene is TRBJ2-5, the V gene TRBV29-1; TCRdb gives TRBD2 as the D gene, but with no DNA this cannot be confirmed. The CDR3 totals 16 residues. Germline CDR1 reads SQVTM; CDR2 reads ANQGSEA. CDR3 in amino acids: CSAEPPSGGPKETQYF.

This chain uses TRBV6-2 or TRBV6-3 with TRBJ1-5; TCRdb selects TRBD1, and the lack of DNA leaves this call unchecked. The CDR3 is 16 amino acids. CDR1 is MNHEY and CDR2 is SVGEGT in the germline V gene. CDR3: CASSFGQPYSNQPQHF.

The chain's CDR3 is CASSNTGWGNTIYF. V gene TRBV9 combines with J gene TRBJ1-3; TCRdb's assignment of TRBD1 cannot be checked, as there is no DNA. The CDR3 totals 14 residues. From germline, CDR1 is SGDLS and CDR2 YYNGEE.

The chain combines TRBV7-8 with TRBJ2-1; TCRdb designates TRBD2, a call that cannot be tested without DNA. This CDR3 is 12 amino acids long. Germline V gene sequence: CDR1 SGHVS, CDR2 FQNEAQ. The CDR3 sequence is CASSFSPNEQFF.

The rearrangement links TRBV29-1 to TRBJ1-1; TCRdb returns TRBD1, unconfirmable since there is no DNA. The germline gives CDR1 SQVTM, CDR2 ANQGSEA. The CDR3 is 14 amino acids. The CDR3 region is CSVVALGDWTEAFF.